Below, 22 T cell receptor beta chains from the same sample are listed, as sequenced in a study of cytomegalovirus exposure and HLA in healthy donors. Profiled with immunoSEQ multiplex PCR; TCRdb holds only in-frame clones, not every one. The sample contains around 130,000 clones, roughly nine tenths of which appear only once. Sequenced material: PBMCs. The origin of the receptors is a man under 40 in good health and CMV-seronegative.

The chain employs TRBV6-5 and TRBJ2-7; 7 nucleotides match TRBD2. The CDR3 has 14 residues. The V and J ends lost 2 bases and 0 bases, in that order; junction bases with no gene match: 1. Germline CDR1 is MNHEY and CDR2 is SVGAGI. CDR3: CASSYERDSYEQYF. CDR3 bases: TGTGCCAGCAGTTACGAGCGGGACTCCTACGAGCAGTACTTC.

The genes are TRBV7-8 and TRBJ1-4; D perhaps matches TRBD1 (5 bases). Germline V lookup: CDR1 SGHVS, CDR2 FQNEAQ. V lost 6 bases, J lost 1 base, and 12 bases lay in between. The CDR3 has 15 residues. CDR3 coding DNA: TGTGCCAGCAGTCGACGGGGGGGAACTAATGAAAAACTGTTTTTT. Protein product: CASSRRGGTNEKLFF. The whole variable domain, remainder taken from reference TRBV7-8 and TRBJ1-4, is GAGVSQSPRYKVAKRGQDVALRCDPISGHVSLFWYQQALGQGPEFLTYFQNEAQLDKSGLPSDRFFAERPEGSVSTLKIQRTQQEDSAVYLCASSRRGGTNEKLFFGSGTQLSVL.

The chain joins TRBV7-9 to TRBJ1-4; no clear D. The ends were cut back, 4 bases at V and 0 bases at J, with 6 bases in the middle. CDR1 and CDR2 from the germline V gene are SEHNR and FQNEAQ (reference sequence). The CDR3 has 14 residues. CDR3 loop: CASSSRTTNEKLFF. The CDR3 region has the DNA TGTGCCAGCAGCTCCAGAACAACTAATGAAAAACTGTTTTTT.

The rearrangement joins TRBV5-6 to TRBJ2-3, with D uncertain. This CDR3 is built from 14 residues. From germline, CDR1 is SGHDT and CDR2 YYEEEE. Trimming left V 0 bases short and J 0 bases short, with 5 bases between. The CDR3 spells CASSLGRSTDTQYF. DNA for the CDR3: TGTGCCAGCAGCTTGGGCAGGAGCACAGATACGCAGTATTTT.

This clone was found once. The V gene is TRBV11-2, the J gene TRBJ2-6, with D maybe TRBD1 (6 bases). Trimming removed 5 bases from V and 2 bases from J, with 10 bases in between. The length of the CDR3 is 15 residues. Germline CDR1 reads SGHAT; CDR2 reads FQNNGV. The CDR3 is CASSHAGAGANVLTF. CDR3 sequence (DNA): TGTGCCAGCAGCCACGCAGGGGCTGGGGCCAACGTCCTGACTTTC.

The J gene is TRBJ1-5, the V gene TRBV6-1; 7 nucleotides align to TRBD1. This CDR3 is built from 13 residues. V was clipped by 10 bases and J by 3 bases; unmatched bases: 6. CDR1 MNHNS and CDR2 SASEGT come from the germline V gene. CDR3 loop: CATAGQDNQPQHF. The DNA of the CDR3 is TGTGCCACCGCCGGACAGGACAATCAGCCCCAGCATTTT.

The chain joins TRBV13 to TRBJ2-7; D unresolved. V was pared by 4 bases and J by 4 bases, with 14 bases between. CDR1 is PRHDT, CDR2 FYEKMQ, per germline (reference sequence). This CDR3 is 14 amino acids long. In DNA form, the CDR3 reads TGTGCCAGCAGCTATTCCGTTAAGCGTTACGAGCAGTACTTC. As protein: CASSYSVKRYEQYF.

CDR3 amino acids: CASSPTSEYNEQFF. The CDR3 nucleotides are TGCGCCAGCAGCCCAACTAGCGAATACAATGAGCAGTTCTTC. This chain links TRBV5-1 with TRBJ2-1; TRBD2 matches 7 bases. Germline CDR1 SGHRS, CDR2 YFSETQ. Trimming took 4 bases from V and 4 from J; bases not matched to a gene: 5. The CDR3 runs 14 residues.

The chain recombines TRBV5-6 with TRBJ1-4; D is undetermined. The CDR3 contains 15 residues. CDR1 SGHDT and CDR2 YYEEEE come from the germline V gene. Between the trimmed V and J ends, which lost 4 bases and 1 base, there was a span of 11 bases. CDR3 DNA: TGTGCCAGCAGCCGGCTTCGGGTAACTAATGAAAAACTGTTTTTT. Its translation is CASSRLRVTNEKLFF.

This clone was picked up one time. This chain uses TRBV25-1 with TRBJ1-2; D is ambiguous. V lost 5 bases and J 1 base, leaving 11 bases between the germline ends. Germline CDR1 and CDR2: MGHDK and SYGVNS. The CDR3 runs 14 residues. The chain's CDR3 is CASSPPGFNYGYTF. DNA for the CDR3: TGTGCCAGCAGTCCCCCGGGATTTAACTATGGCTACACCTTC.

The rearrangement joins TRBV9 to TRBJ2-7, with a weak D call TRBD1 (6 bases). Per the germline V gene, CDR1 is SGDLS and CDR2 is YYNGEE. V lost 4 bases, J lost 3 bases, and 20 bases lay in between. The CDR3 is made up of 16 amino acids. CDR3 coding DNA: TGTGCCAGCAGCCCCAACCCGACAGGAACTGGCTACGAGCAGTACTTC. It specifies CASSPNPTGTGYEQYF.

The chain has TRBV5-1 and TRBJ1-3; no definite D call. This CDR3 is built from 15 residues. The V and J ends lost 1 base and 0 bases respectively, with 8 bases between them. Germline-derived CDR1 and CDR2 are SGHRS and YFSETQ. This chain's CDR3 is CASSLYSYSGNTIYF. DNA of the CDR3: TGCGCCAGCAGCTTGTACAGCTACTCTGGAAACACCATATATTTT.

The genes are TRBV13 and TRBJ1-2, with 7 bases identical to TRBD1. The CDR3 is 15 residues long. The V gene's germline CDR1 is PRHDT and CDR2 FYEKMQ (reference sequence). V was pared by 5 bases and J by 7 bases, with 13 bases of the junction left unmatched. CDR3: CASSASDRVKGGYTF. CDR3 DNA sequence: TGTGCCAGCAGCGCCTCCGACAGGGTCAAGGGTGGCTACACCTTC.

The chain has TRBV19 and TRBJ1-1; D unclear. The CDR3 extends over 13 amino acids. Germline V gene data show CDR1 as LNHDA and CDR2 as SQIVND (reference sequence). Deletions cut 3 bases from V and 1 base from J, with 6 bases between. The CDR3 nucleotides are TGTGCCAGTAGTATCTCGAGGAACACTGAAGCTTTCTTT. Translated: CASSISRNTEAFF.

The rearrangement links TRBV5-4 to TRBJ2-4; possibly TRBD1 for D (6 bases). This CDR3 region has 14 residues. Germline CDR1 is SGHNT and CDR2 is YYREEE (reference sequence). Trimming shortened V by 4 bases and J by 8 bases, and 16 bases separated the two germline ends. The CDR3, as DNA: TGTGCCAGCAGCCTCGAACAGGGTTCGGACATTCAGTACTTC. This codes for CASSLEQGSDIQYF.

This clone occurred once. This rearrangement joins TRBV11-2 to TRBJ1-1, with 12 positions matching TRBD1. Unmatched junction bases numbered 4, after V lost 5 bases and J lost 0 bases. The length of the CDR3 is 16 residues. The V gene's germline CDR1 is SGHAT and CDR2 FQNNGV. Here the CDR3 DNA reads TGTGCCAGCAGCCCCGGGACAGGGGGCATGAACACTGAAGCTTTCTTT. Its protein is CASSPGTGGMNTEAFF. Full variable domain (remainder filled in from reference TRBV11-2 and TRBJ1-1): EAGVAQSPRYKIIEKRQSVAFWCNPISGHATLYWYQQILGQGPKLLIQFQNNGVVDDSQLPKDRFSAERLKGVDSTLKIQPAKLEDSAVYLCASSPGTGGMNTEAFFGQGTRLTVV.

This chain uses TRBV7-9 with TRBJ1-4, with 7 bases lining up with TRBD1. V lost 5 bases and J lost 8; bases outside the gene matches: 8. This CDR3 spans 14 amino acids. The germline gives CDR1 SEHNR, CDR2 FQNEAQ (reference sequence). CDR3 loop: CASSPGTAEEKLFF. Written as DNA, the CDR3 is TGTGCCAGCAGCCCCGGGACAGCGGAGGAAAAACTGTTTTTT.

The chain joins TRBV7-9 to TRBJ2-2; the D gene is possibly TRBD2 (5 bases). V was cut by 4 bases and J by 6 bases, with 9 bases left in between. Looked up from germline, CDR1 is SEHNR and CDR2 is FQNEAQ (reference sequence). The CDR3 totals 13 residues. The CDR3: CASSSRVAGELFF. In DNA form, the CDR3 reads TGTGCCAGCAGCTCGAGGGTTGCCGGGGAGCTGTTTTTT.

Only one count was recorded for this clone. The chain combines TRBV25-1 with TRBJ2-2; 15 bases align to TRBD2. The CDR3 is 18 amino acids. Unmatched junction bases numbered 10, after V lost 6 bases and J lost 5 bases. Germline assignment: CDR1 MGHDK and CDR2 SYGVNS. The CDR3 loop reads CASRGRTSGGVRTGELFF. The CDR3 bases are TGTGCCAGCAGGGGTAGGACTAGCGGGGGGGTCAGGACCGGGGAGCTGTTTTTT. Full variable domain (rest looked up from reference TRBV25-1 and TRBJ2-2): EADIYQTPRYLVIGTGKKITLECSQTMGHDKMYWYQQDPGMELHLIHYSYGVNSTEKGDLSSESTVSRIRTEHFPLTLESARPSHTSQYLCASRGRTSGGVRTGELFFGEGSRLTVL.

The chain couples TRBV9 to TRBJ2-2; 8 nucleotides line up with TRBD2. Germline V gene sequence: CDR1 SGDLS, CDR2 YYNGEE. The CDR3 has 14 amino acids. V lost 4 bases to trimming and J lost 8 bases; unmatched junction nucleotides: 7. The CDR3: CASSPGGVFGELFF. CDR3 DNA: TGTGCCAGCAGCCCCGGGGGGGTGTTTGGGGAGCTGTTTTTT.

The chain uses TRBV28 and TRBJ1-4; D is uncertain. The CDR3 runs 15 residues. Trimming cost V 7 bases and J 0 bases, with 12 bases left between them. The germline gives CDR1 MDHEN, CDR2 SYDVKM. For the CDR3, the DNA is TGTGCCAGCAATTATGAACCAGCAACTAATGAAAAACTGTTTTTT. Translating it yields CASNYEPATNEKLFF.

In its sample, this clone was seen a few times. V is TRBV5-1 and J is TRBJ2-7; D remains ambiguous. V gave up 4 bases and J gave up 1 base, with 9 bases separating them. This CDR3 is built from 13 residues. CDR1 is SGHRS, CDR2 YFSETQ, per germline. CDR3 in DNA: TGCGCCAGCAGCCCCAGACATTCCTACGAGCAGTACTTC. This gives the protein CASSPRHSYEQYF.